The 28 T cell receptor beta chains listed next were all sequenced from one sample in a study of blood T cells in healthy people across ages. A J-beta primer mix and a sample-barcoded 5' primer were used in a second PCR of about 7 to 12 cycles. TCRdb re-analysed the 5' RACE reads in MiXCR, keeping a single row per CDR3 protein. In the table there are more than 550,000 distinct CDR3 sequences, 22% of which are singletons. Sequencing used blood. The origin of the receptors is a man between 65 and 85 years old in good health.

This clonotype was recorded a few times. The chain links TRBV3-1 to TRBJ2-3; the match to TRBD2 covers 10 bases. The V and J ends lost 4 bases and 1 base, in that order; junction bases with no gene match: 8. In germline, CDR1 is LGHDT, CDR2 YNNKEL (reference sequence). The CDR3 is made up of 17 amino acids. CDR3 protein: CASSPRASGSGTDTQYF. In DNA form, the CDR3 reads TGTGCCAGCAGCCCCCGGGCTAGCGGGAGTGGCACAGATACGCAGTATTTT.

The chain recombines TRBV29-1 with TRBJ1-2; unclear D gene. CDR1 SQVTM and CDR2 ANQGSEA come from the germline V gene. This CDR3 is 12 amino acids long. Trimming removed 4 bases from V and 4 bases from J, with 10 bases in between. The CDR3 DNA reads TGCAGCGTTGGGCACCCTTTCTATGGCTACACCTTC. Its protein is CSVGHPFYGYTF.

This chain uses TRBV29-1 with TRBJ2-5; the D gene is possibly TRBD1 (6 bases). This CDR3 contains 11 residues. V lost 5 bases and J 4 bases, leaving 8 bases between the germline ends. Germline assignment: CDR1 SQVTM and CDR2 ANQGSEA. CDR3 sequence (DNA): TGCAGCGTTATCAGGGGAGAGACCCAGTACTTC. Its translation is CSVIRGETQYF.

This clonotype was counted between two and nine times. The genes are TRBV20-1 and TRBJ2-1; 11 bases align to TRBD2. The CDR3 runs 14 residues. In germline, CDR1 is DFQATT, CDR2 SNEGSKA (reference sequence). V trimming: 3 bases; J trimming: 7 bases; junction bases outside the gene matches: 5. The chain's CDR3 is CSARSASGRNEQFF. The CDR3 nucleotides are TGCAGTGCTAGGTCGGCTAGCGGGAGGAATGAGCAGTTCTTC.

V is TRBV29-1 and J is TRBJ2-2, with D possibly TRBD2 on 5 matching bases. The CDR3 length is 14 residues. V was trimmed by 6 bases and J by 5 bases, leaving 16 bases between them. From germline, CDR1 is SQVTM and CDR2 ANQGSEA. CDR3 region: CSVVRDIGTGELFF. Here the CDR3 DNA reads TGCAGCGTGGTCCGGGATATTGGGACCGGGGAGCTGTTTTTT.

In its sample, this clonotype was seen a few times. This chain joins TRBV6-7 and TRBJ2-5, with 8 bases aligning to TRBD2. The J call may not be correct, given that the DNA end is closer to TRBJ2-7. TRBV6-7 is an ORF, and what it does is uncertain. The CDR3 sequence is 18 residues long. The CDR3 loop reads CASRRQVGLVEFYYEQYV. The DNA of the CDR3 is TGTGCCAGCAGGAGACAGGTGGGACTAGTCGAATTTTACTACGAGCAGTACGTC.

The V call is TRBV7-2, the J call TRBJ1-2; tentatively, D is TRBD1 (5 bases). Germline values: CDR1 SGHTA, CDR2 FQGNSA. V gave up 1 base and J gave up 6 bases, with 12 bases separating them. This CDR3 comprises 14 residues. The CDR3 DNA is TGTGCCAGCAGCTTAGAGGGGAGCACAAATGGCTACACCTTC. The encoded protein is CASSLEGSTNGYTF.

This clonotype was picked up a small number of times. The chain is built from TRBV7-9 and TRBJ2-5; 8 positions agree with TRBD1. TRBJ2-7 explains the end of the DNA better; the J call may be wrong. In germline, CDR1 is SEHNR, CDR2 FQNEAQ (reference sequence). The CDR3 totals 15 residues. CDR3 sequence (DNA): TGTGCCAGCAGCACGTTCAGGGGGCGATTTGACGAGCAGTACTTC. Its protein is CASSTFRGRFDEQYF.

The rearrangement joins TRBV6-6 to TRBJ2-5, with TRBD1 matching 7 bases. The end of the DNA fits TRBJ2-1 better, so the J call may be wrong. The length of the CDR3 is 12 residues. CDR1 MNHNY and CDR2 SVGAGI come from the germline V gene (reference sequence). CDR3 residues: CASSVTGAQQFF. Written as DNA, the CDR3 is TGTGCCAGCAGTGTCACAGGGGCCCAGCAGTTCTTC.

This clonotype was seen only a few times. V and J are TRBV29-1 and TRBJ1-2; D is undetermined. The V end lost 2 bases, the J end lost 2 bases, and 12 bases lay between the germline ends. The CDR3 contains 14 residues. Germline values: CDR1 SQVTM, CDR2 ANQGSEA. CDR3 amino acids: CSVEIPKGNYGYTF. The CDR3 DNA reads TGCAGCGTTGAAATCCCCAAAGGGAACTATGGCTACACCTTC.

This clonotype was seen more than once but under ten times. The genes are TRBV6-2 or TRBV6-3 and TRBJ2-3, with D unclear. Deletions cut 6 bases from V and 1 base from J, with 14 bases between. Germline assignment: CDR1 MNHEY and CDR2 SVGEGT. The CDR3 length is 15 residues. CDR3 loop: CASRTAGAGTDTQYF. CDR3 in DNA: TGTGCCAGCAGGACGGCTGGAGCTGGCACAGATACGCAGTATTTT.

There are a few counts of this clonotype. This chain uses TRBV5-1 with TRBJ1-5; D not resolved. This CDR3 has 15 residues. Trimming shortened V by 0 bases and J by 0 bases, and 7 bases separated the two germline ends. Germline V gene data show CDR1 as SGHRS and CDR2 as YFSETQ. This CDR3 reads CASSLAGYSNQPQHF. As DNA, the CDR3 is TGCGCCAGCAGCTTGGCAGGTTATAGCAATCAGCCCCAGCATTTT.

This clonotype was counted between two and nine times. This rearrangement joins TRBV7-9 to TRBJ2-3; D may be TRBD1 (6 bases). CDR3 length: 16 residues. V lost 5 bases and J lost 0, with 15 bases in between. Looked up from germline, CDR1 is SEHNR and CDR2 is FQNEAQ (reference sequence). The CDR3 DNA reads as TGTGCCAGCAGCCCAAGAGGGGGACCCAGCACAGATACGCAGTATTTT. Protein: CASSPRGGPSTDTQYF.

Here the CDR3 reads CASSPEWAAEPEKLFF. The CDR3 DNA sequence: TGTGCCAGCAGCCCCGAGTGGGCGGCGGAACCTGAAAAACTGTTTTTT. V and J are TRBV14 and TRBJ1-4; no clear D gene. This CDR3 is 16 amino acids long. The V and J ends lost 4 bases and 7 bases respectively, with 19 bases between them. Germline V gives CDR1 SGHDN, CDR2 FVKESK.

This clonotype was seen only once. At one of its ends the junction is not consistent with the germline gene, which may arise from a read error. The V call is TRBV20-1, the J call TRBJ2-1; TRBD2 matches 8 bases. CDR1 DFQATT and CDR2 SNEGSKA come from the germline V gene (reference sequence). The CDR3 sequence is 15 residues long. CDR3: CSAGDLERGYNEQFF. The CDR3 DNA follows: TGCAGTGCTGGAGATCTCGAGCGGGGGTACAATGAGCAGTTCTTC.

In this sample, this clonotype turned up a few times. J is TRBJ1-2 and V is TRBV5-1; 7 bases align to TRBD1. Germline CDR1 reads SGHRS; CDR2 reads YFSETQ. Trimming cost V 3 bases and J 6 bases; bases outside gene matches: 8. CDR3 length: 14 amino acids. CDR3 bases: TGCGCCAGCAGCTCGGATGGCAGGGGGGATGGCTACACCTTC. Protein product: CASSSDGRGDGYTF.

The V and J genes are TRBV6-5 and TRBJ1-2; 8 bases are a match to TRBD1. Germline V gene lookup returns CDR1 MNHEY and CDR2 SVGAGI. J lost 8 bases, V lost 8 bases, and 7 bases had no gene match. CDR3 size: 12 residues. CDR3 sequence reads: CASYQGALGYTF. The CDR3 DNA reads as TGTGCCAGCTACCAGGGGGCGTTGGGCTACACCTTC.

The chain carries TRBV10-2 and TRBJ2-5, with 9 bases that match TRBD1. The J call may be faulty, since TRBJ2-7 better matches the DNA end. This CDR3 is built from 15 residues. CDR1 is WSHSY and CDR2 is SAAADI in the germline V gene. In DNA, the CDR3 is TGCGCCAGCTCAGGGACAGGGACTCCTACCTACGAGCAGTACTTC. Translation: CASSGTGTPTYEQYF.

This clonotype was observed a few times. V usage is TRBV30 and J usage is TRBJ1-2; TRBD1 is a possible D gene (5 bases). The V end was cut by 8 bases, the J end by 1 base, with 8 bases between. The CDR3 totals 11 residues. Germline CDR1 reads GTSNPN; CDR2 reads SVGIG (reference sequence). CDR3 nucleotide sequence: TGTGCCAGACAGAGTAACTATGGCTACACCTTC. Translated: CARQSNYGYTF.

V is TRBV5-1 and J is TRBJ2-3; no firm D call. Per germline, CDR1 SGHRS and CDR2 YFSETQ. V lost 6 bases to trimming and J lost 4 bases, with 12 bases between them. The CDR3 totals 13 residues. Here the CDR3 DNA reads TGCGCCAGCATCGGACGTCCCCCAGATACGCAGTATTTT. It encodes CASIGRPPDTQYF.

In this sample, this clonotype turned up a few times. This chain uses TRBV24-1 with TRBJ2-4; 7 bases line up with TRBD1. V gave up 4 bases and J gave up 9 bases; unmatched junction bases: 8. Germline CDR1 KGHDR, CDR2 SFDVKD. CDR3 length: 14 amino acids. The CDR3 sequence is CATSEDRDQGIQYF. CDR3 coding DNA: TGTGCCACCAGTGAAGACAGGGACCAGGGCATTCAGTACTTC.

The chain uses TRBV7-9 and TRBJ1-5, with a weak D call TRBD1 (5 bases). V was clipped by 5 bases and J by 0 bases, with 11 bases between them. Germline assignment: CDR1 SEHNR and CDR2 FQNEAQ (reference sequence). The CDR3 extends over 15 amino acids. CDR3 nucleotide sequence: TGTGCCAGCAGCCAAGGGGTCGATAGCAATCAGCCCCAGCATTTT. Its translation: CASSQGVDSNQPQHF.

This clonotype has only a few counts. The chain's CDR3 is CASRNGQKNIQYF. The DNA of the CDR3 is TGTGCCAGCAGAAACGGACAAAAAAACATTCAGTACTTC. The rearrangement joins TRBV6-5 to TRBJ2-4; a possible D gene is TRBD1 (5 bases). The V gene lost 6 bases and the J gene lost 4 bases, with 10 bases spanning the gap. CDR3 length equals 13 residues. Germline loops: CDR1 MNHEY, CDR2 SVGAGI.

A few counts support this clonotype. The chain joins TRBV19 to TRBJ1-1; D gene uncertain. CDR3 length: 15 amino acids. Between the trimmed V and J ends, which lost 0 bases and 1 base, there was a span of 9 bases. Germline V gives CDR1 LNHDA, CDR2 SQIVND (reference sequence). The CDR3 loop is CASSIDRLRNTEAFF. The CDR3 DNA sequence: TGTGCCAGTAGTATAGATCGGCTTCGGAACACTGAAGCTTTCTTT. Full variable domain (rest looked up from reference TRBV19 and TRBJ1-1): DGGITQSPKYLFRKEGQNVTLSCEQNLNHDAMYWYRQDPGQGLRLIYYSQIVNDFQKGDIAEGYSVSREKKESFPLTVTSAQKNPTAFYLCASSIDRLRNTEAFFGQGTRLTVV.

This clonotype has a count of ten or more. The chain couples TRBV7-9 to TRBJ2-5; 7 nucleotides agree with TRBD2. The CDR3 is made up of 14 amino acids. Germline values: CDR1 SEHNR, CDR2 FQNEAQ (reference sequence). The V and J ends lost 0 bases and 2 bases, in that order; junction bases with no gene match: 0. The DNA for the CDR3 is TGTGCCAGCAGCTTAGCGCGGGGGCAAGAGACCCAGTACTTC. Protein product: CASSLARGQETQYF.

V is TRBV20-1 and J is TRBJ1-2, with TRBD1 as a possible D gene (6 bases). Looked up from germline, CDR1 is DFQATT and CDR2 is SNEGSKA (reference sequence). There are 15 residues in the CDR3. Trimming removed 0 bases at V and 3 bases at J, with 14 bases between. The CDR3 coding sequence is TGCAGTGCTAGAGATCTCCGACAGGTTGACTATGGCTACACCTTC. Encoded protein: CSARDLRQVDYGYTF.

CDR3 coding DNA: TGTGCCAGCAGCTTATCGGCGGGAGTGGGGTCAGATACGCAGTATTTT. Its protein is CASSLSAGVGSDTQYF. This rearrangement joins TRBV7-2 to TRBJ2-3; 7 bases match TRBD2. The J segment lost 4 bases and the V segment lost 2 bases, leaving 9 bases of the junction unmatched. The CDR3 loop spans 16 amino acids. The germline gives CDR1 SGHTA, CDR2 FQGNSA. The entire variable domain, with the rest obtained from reference TRBV7-2 and TRBJ2-3, is as follows: GAGVSQSPSNKVTEKGKDVELRCDPISGHTALYWYRQSLGQGLEFLIYFQGNSAPDKSGLPSDRFSAERTGGSVSTLTIQRTQQEDSAVYLCASSLSAGVGSDTQYFGPGTRLTVL.

This clonotype was observed a few times. The rearrangement uses TRBV5-1 and TRBJ2-1, with TRBD1 matching 9 bases. Trimming took 1 base from V and 5 from J; bases not matched to a gene: 10. The CDR3 is 17 residues long. Germline V gene sequence: CDR1 SGHRS, CDR2 YFSETQ. The DNA for the CDR3 is TGCGCCAGCAGCTTGAACAGGGGGCGGTGGACCCACAATGAGCAGTTCTTC. It encodes CASSLNRGRWTHNEQFF.